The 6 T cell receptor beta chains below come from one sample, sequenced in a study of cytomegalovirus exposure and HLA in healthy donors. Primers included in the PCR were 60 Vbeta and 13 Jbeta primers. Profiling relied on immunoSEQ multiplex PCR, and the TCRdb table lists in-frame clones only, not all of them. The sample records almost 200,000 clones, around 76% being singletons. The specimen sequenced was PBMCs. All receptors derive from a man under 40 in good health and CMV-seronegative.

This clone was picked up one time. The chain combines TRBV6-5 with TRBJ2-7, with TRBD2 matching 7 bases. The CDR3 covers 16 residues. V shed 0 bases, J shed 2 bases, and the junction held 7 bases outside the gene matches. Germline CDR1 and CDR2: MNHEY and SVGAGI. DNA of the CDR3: TGTGCCAGCAGTTACTCGATGTCTAGCGGAACCTACGAGCAGTACTTC. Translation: CASSYSMSSGTYEQYF.

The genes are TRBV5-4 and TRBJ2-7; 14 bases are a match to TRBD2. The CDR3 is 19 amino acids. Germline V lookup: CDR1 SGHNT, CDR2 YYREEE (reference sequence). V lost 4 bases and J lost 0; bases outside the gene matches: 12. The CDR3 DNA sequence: TGTGCCAGCAGCCGTAGACTAGCGGGAGGGCCAAAGAGCTCCTACGAGCAGTACTTC. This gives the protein CASSRRLAGGPKSSYEQYF.

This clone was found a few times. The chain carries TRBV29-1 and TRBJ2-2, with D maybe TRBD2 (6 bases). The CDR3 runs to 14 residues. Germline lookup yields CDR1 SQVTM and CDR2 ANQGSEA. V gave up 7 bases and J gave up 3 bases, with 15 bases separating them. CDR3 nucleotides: TGCAGCGCGGGGGTACGGGGAGACACCGGGGAGCTGTTTTTT. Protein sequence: CSAGVRGDTGELFF.

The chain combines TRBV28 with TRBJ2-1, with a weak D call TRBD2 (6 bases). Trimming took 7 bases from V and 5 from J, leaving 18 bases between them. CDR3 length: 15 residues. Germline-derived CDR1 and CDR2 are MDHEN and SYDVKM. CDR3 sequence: CASNPGLPDHNEQFF. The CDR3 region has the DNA TGTGCCAGCAACCCGGGACTGCCGGATCACAATGAGCAGTTCTTC.

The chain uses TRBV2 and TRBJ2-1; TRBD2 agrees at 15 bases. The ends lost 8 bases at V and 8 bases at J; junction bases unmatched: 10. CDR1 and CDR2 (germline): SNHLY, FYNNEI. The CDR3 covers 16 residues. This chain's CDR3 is CASLGTSGGMGHEQFF. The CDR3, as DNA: TGTGCCAGCCTAGGGACTAGCGGGGGGATGGGCCATGAGCAGTTCTTC.

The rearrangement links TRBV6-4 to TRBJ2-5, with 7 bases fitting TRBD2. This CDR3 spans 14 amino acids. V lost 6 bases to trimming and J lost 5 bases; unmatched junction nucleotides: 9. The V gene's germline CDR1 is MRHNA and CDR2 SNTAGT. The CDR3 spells CASRVGTTGETQYF. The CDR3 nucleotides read TGTGCCAGCAGGGTCGGGACTACGGGGGAGACCCAGTACTTC.